Given below is one T cell receptor (beta chain) in context. This clone has just a few counts. Its antigen remains undetermined. Per-base qualities were not stored, and no clone one base away is much larger. This record belongs to a study of blood T cell repertoires in COVID-19 (dated by TCRdb to the early 2020s). In terms of the full investigation: Samples covering the acute and convalescent phases of COVID-19 were provided by collaborators in the United States, Italy and Spain. The sample metadata nearly always contained a de-identified subject ID, COVID-19 status, age in years and sex. The prospective study material was composed of cDNA or gDNA derived from T cells, B-cell-depleted T cells, or PBMCs. Deeply sampled blood TCRbeta repertoires from subjects exposed to, actively infected with, or recovered from COVID-19 were included in the dataset. The samples were drawn from two sources: the first 160 participants of the ongoing ImmuneRACE study, and fewer than 1,500 subjects contributed by 6 global collaborators. A freely available public database, intended as a resource for researchers studying the immune response to SARS-CoV-2, is where the repertoires were released. Where available, HLA class I and class II types were obtained from metadata supplied by the sample provider rather than from assay-based typing.

Collaborating institutions collected whole blood in K2EDTA tubes following their own protocols. Collaborator samples were shipped for TCRbeta analysis as frozen whole blood, isolated PBMCs, or DNA extracted from either sample type. Here V drops 6 bases and J drops 4 bases, and the junction holds 6 bases not matched to any gene. Taken from cysteine to phenylalanine, the CDR3 has 13 residues. This entry keeps only the CDR3 DNA: 39 bases, framed from base 1. Reading the germline V gene gives CDR1 SGHVS and CDR2 FQNEAQ. Beyond this particular receptor, the publication reports: How much clinical and demographic metadata was included differed by source and by participant, and the metadata was provided uncurated.

TCRbeta CDR3 regions were amplified from genomic DNA using the immunoSEQ Assay, a bias-controlled multiplex PCR. For the original study's pipeline: Nucleated cell counts per sample were estimated from amplification of reference gene primers within the assay. Sequence reads were collapsed and filtered to measure the absolute abundance of every unique TCRbeta CDR3 rearrangement. For each sample, productive Simpson clonality was calculated by taking the square root of Simpson's diversity index across productive rearrangements. The immuneACCESS repertoire file appears here via TCRdb, limited to in-frame rearrangements. These files lack a portion of the clones; in checked studies, under half of the deficit traces to unresolved V genes, and the cause of the others is not known. V and J calls and clone size are those listed in that table; D and trimming were worked out from the DNA. The sample records some 170,000 clones, approximately 78% of which are singletons. The top ten constitute roughly 10% of the sample.

The chain uses TRBV7-8 and TRBJ2-7, and 7 junctional nucleotides match TRBD1. Sequences were obtained from peripheral blood. The receptor was derived from a human donor in a cohort sampled during active COVID-19. The nucleotide sequence reads as follows: TGTGCCAGCAGGTCCGGGACAGAGTACGAGCAGTACTTC. This codes for CASRSGTEYEQYF.